The 17 T cell receptor beta chains below were found in one sample sequenced in a study of OX40 agonist ivuxolimab in advanced cancers. The protocol was immunoSEQ multiplex PCR, while the TCRdb copy is restricted to in-frame clones and leaves out a portion. The sample yields about 22,000 clones, 86% seen once. This sample comprised CD4+ or CD8+ T cells sorted from blood, obtained in a trial of the OX40 agonist ivuxolimab. All receptors derive from an adult with an advanced solid tumor such as melanoma, head and neck, liver or kidney cancer.

The chain carries TRBV6-1 and TRBJ2-1, with D perhaps given as TRBD1 or TRBD2 (5 bases each). The V end lost 4 bases, the J end lost 10 bases, and 11 bases lay between the germline ends. CDR3 length: 12 residues. Germline assignment: CDR1 MNHNS and CDR2 SASEGT. The CDR3 loop is CASSGGSGEQFF. DNA of the CDR3: TGTGCCAGCAGTGGAGGGTCAGGGGAGCAGTTCTTC.

V usage is TRBV27 and J usage is TRBJ1-1; TRBD1 is a possible D gene (5 bases). This CDR3 contains 14 residues. V lost 5 bases, J lost 4 bases, and 14 bases lay in between. CDR1 and CDR2 from the germline V gene are MNHEY and SMNVEV (reference sequence). CDR3 amino acids: CASSGGGMGTEAFF. The CDR3 nucleotides are TGTGCCAGCAGTGGGGGGGGAATGGGCACTGAAGCTTTCTTT.

V and J are TRBV4-2 and TRBJ2-1; D is perhaps TRBD1 (6 bases). Trimming stripped 3 bases from V and 0 bases from J, with 15 bases between. Germline V gene lookup returns CDR1 LGHNA and CDR2 YNFKEQ. The CDR3 consists of 17 residues. The CDR3 sequence is CASSHQSTGSSYNEQFF. The CDR3 DNA reads as TGTGCCAGCAGCCACCAAAGTACAGGGAGCTCCTACAATGAGCAGTTCTTC.

There are a few counts of this clone. J is TRBJ2-1 and V is TRBV2; D not resolved. The CDR3 spans 11 residues. The germline gives CDR1 SNHLY, CDR2 FYNNEI. Trimming took off 7 bases at V and 5 bases at J, with 6 bases between the two ends. The CDR3 loop reads CASTRNNEQFF. DNA for the CDR3: TGTGCCAGCACCAGAAACAATGAGCAGTTCTTC. The full variable domain, in which reference TRBV2 and TRBJ2-1 provide the parts outside the CDR3, is EPEVTQTPSHQVTQMGQEVILRCVPISNHLYFYWYRQILGQKVEFLVSFYNNEISEKSEIFDDQFSVERPDGSNFTLKIRSTKLEDSAMYFCASTRNNEQFFGPGTRLTVL.

This clone was observed once. The V gene is TRBV6-5, the J gene TRBJ2-3, with 12 nucleotides matching TRBD2. This CDR3 region has 15 residues. CDR1 is MNHEY and CDR2 is SVGAGI in the germline V gene. V shed 4 bases, J shed 3 bases, and the junction held 2 bases outside the gene matches. CDR3 in amino acids: CASSSGLAGTDTQYF. CDR3 nucleotide sequence: TGTGCCAGCAGTTCGGGACTAGCGGGTACAGATACGCAGTATTTT.

This chain uses TRBV30 with TRBJ1-1; D uncertain. This CDR3 contains 13 residues. Looked up from germline, CDR1 is GTSNPN and CDR2 is SVGIG (reference sequence). V was clipped by 1 base and J by 5 bases, with 11 bases between them. The chain's CDR3 is CAWSASPRTEAFF. The CDR3 DNA reads TGTGCCTGGAGTGCCTCACCTAGGACTGAAGCTTTCTTT.

This rearrangement joins TRBV27 to TRBJ1-1, with a possible D match to TRBD1 (6 bases). This CDR3 spans 14 amino acids. Germline-derived CDR1 and CDR2 are MNHEY and SMNVEV (reference sequence). The ends were cut back, 6 bases at V and 0 bases at J, with 11 bases in the middle. CDR3 region: CASRETGLNTEAFF. Written as DNA, the CDR3 is TGTGCCAGCAGAGAGACAGGTTTGAACACTGAAGCTTTCTTT.

The chain couples TRBV15 to TRBJ2-1; 12 nucleotides align to TRBD2. The CDR3 is made up of 15 amino acids. J gave up 16 bases and V 0 bases, and 10 bases lay outside the gene matches. Germline-derived CDR1 and CDR2 are LNHNV and YYDKDF (reference sequence). For the CDR3, the DNA is TGTGCCACCAGCAGAGACAGACTAGCGGGAGACCCCAGATTCTTC. Its protein product is CATSRDRLAGDPRFF.

The gene calls are TRBV19 and TRBJ1-1; D is unclear. The V end lost 4 bases, the J end lost 3 bases, and 18 bases lay between the germline ends. This CDR3 spans 16 amino acids. Germline lookup yields CDR1 LNHDA and CDR2 SQIVND (reference sequence). CDR3 amino acids: CASSSGPGSWDTEAFF. The CDR3 region has the DNA TGTGCCAGTAGTAGTGGACCGGGCTCCTGGGACACTGAAGCTTTCTTT. Filled out from reference TRBV19 and TRBJ1-1, the complete variable domain reads DGGITQSPKYLFRKEGQNVTLSCEQNLNHDAMYWYRQDPGQGLRLIYYSQIVNDFQKGDIAEGYSVSREKKESFPLTVTSAQKNPTAFYLCASSSGPGSWDTEAFFGQGTRLTVV.

The V gene is TRBV30, the J gene TRBJ2-1; the match to TRBD1 covers 7 bases. With 6 bases clipped from V and 7 bases from J, the junction kept 12 bases outside the gene matches. Germline loops: CDR1 GTSNPN, CDR2 SVGIG (reference sequence). This CDR3 has 14 residues. The CDR3 DNA is TGTGCCTGCAGGGGTCTGCGACAGGGAAATGAGCAGTTCTTC. Protein product: CACRGLRQGNEQFF.

Written as DNA, the CDR3 is TGTGCCACCAGACCCGACAGGGATGGAAATGAAAAACTGTTTTTT. Protein product: CATRPDRDGNEKLFF. The chain couples TRBV15 to TRBJ1-4, with 7 bases lining up with TRBD1. Germline assignment: CDR1 LNHNV and CDR2 YYDKDF (reference sequence). CDR3 length equals 15 residues. V shed 6 bases, J shed 5 bases, and the junction held 9 bases outside the gene matches.

This chain joins TRBV6-5 and TRBJ1-2; D unresolved. The CDR3 spans 14 residues. Germline CDR1 and CDR2: MNHEY and SVGAGI. Trimming took off 10 bases at V and 1 base at J, with 16 bases between the two ends. The CDR3 spells CATSPAVSNYGYTF. Written as DNA, the CDR3 is TGTGCCACCTCCCCGGCAGTCAGTAACTATGGCTACACCTTC.

The V gene is TRBV6-5, the J gene TRBJ2-1; D unclear. Per germline, CDR1 MNHEY and CDR2 SVGAGI. CDR3 size: 13 residues. The V end lost 5 bases, the J end lost 5 bases, and 10 bases lay between the germline ends. The CDR3 loop reads CASSRWEDNEQFF. DNA for the CDR3: TGTGCCAGCAGTCGGTGGGAAGACAATGAGCAGTTCTTC.

The chain has TRBV7-9 and TRBJ1-5, with D possibly matching TRBD1 (5 bases). With 4 bases removed from V and 6 bases from J, the gap between germline ends came to 7 bases. CDR1 is SEHNR and CDR2 is FQNEAQ in the germline V gene (reference sequence). CDR3 length: 12 amino acids. The CDR3 DNA reads as TGTGCCAGCAGCTATGGGGGTCAGCCCCAGCATTTT. This sequence encodes CASSYGGQPQHF.

This chain joins TRBV11-2 and TRBJ1-1, with D unresolved. The CDR3 is 14 residues long. Trimming shortened V by 1 base and J by 0 bases, and 6 bases separated the two germline ends. Germline loops: CDR1 SGHAT, CDR2 FQNNGV. DNA of the CDR3: TGTGCCAGCAGCTTAGCGGGTATGAACACTGAAGCTTTCTTT. Protein: CASSLAGMNTEAFF.

This chain joins TRBV25-1 and TRBJ1-4; unclear D gene. CDR3 length: 15 amino acids. Deletions cut 6 bases from V and 5 bases from J, with 16 bases between. Germline loops: CDR1 MGHDK, CDR2 SYGVNS. CDR3 DNA: TGTGCCAGCAGACCGGCGGGGTGGGCAAATGAAAAACTGTTTTTT. It is translated as CASRPAGWANEKLFF.

This clone was recorded a few times. V usage is TRBV28 and J usage is TRBJ2-7; a weak D match, TRBD2 (5 bases). Germline V lookup: CDR1 MDHEN, CDR2 SYDVKM. CDR3 size: 13 residues. The germline V and J ends were trimmed by 8 bases and 0 bases, with 11 bases remaining between them. Here the CDR3 DNA reads TGTGCCAGCCTCGGCGGGTCCTCCTACGAGCAGTACTTC. This translates into CASLGGSSYEQYF.